These T cell receptor beta chains were read from a single sample in a study of T cells in localized non-small cell lung cancer. Profiling relied on immunoSEQ multiplex PCR, and the TCRdb table lists in-frame clones only, not all of them. The sample carries 8,500 to 13,000 clones, roughly 81% recorded once. The sequencing used peripheral blood, collected before any cancer treatment. Receptors originate from a male donor aged 60 or over with stage III lung adenocarcinoma. The CDR3 runs from the conserved cysteine through the conserved F or W. The D gene is left open where the match is weak. Size values are once, few and many counts, or a class for expanded clones, and some rows have none.

d_gene	abundance	j_gene	len	v_gene	CDR3aa	CDR3nt
.	.	TRBJ2-1	14	TRBV6-1	CASTEGGYYNEQFF	TGTGCCAGCACTGAAGGCGGTTACTACAATGAGCAGTTCTTC
.	.	TRBJ1-1	18	TRBV29-1	CSVEDRVGTLYANTEAFF	TGCAGCGTTGAAGATCGGGTCGGAACCTTATACGCGAACACTGAAGCTTTCTTT
.	large	TRBJ1-1	15	TRBV5-1	CASSPQQGRNTEAFF	TGCGCCAGCAGCCCACAACAGGGTAGGAACACTGAAGCTTTCTTT
TRBD2	once	TRBJ2-1	13	TRBV10-3	CASTSGSYNEQFF	TGTGCCTCAACTAGCGGGAGCTACAATGAGCAGTTCTTC
.	.	TRBJ1-5	16	TRBV7-6	CASSLSPGKSNQPQHF	TGTGCCAGCAGCTTATCCCCAGGAAAAAGCAATCAGCCCCAGCATTTT
.	.	TRBJ1-2	16	TRBV5-1	CASSLGIGGSGYGYTF	TGCGCCAGCAGCTTGGGCATCGGGGGAAGTGGGTATGGCTACACCTTC
.	.	TRBJ2-7	13	TRBV28	CASIGAPNYEQYF	TGTGCCAGCATAGGGGCCCCAAACTACGAGCAGTACTTC
TRBD1	.	TRBJ1-1	16	TRBV11-2	CASTNWDRAMNTEAFF	TGTGCCAGCACCAATTGGGACAGGGCGATGAACACTGAAGCTTTCTTT
TRBD2	medium-sized	TRBJ2-5	12	TRBV19	CASQSGGGTQYF	TGTGCCAGTCAGAGCGGGGGAGGGACCCAGTACTTC
.	.	TRBJ1-2	15	TRBV14	CASSQGKAANYGYTF	TGTGCCAGCAGCCAAGGGAAGGCGGCTAACTATGGCTACACCTTC
.	.	TRBJ2-3	15	TRBV11-2	CASSLDQGSTDTQYF	TGTGCCAGCAGCTTAGATCAGGGTAGCACAGATACGCAGTATTTT
TRBD2	once	TRBJ2-3	13	TRBV14	CASSAELAGAKYF	TGTGCCAGCAGCGCAGAACTAGCGGGAGCTAAGTATTTT
.	.	TRBJ1-5	13	TRBV7-2	CASSLAPNQPQHF	TGTGCCAGCAGCTTAGCCCCCAATCAGCCCCAGCATTTT
.	.	TRBJ1-1	13	TRBV5-4	CASSPEGGQEAFF	TGCGCCAGCAGCCCTGAGGGTGGGCAGGAAGCTTTCTTT
.	.	TRBJ1-1	13	TRBV4-1	CASSQDGETEAFF	TGCGCCAGCAGCCAAGATGGAGAGACTGAAGCTTTCTTT
.	.	TRBJ1-5	16	TRBV18	CASSDRPATSNQPQHF	TGTGCCAGCTCGGACCGTCCGGCAACTAGCAATCAGCCCCAGCATTTT
.	.	TRBJ2-7	15	TRBV7-2	CASSLVRDGSYEQYF	TGTGCCAGCAGCTTAGTCAGGGACGGCTCCTACGAGCAGTACTTC
.	.	TRBJ1-2	14	TRBV4-3	CASSQDAFRGGYTF	TGCGCCAGCAGCCAAGACGCCTTTCGGGGCGGCTACACCTTC
.	once	TRBJ2-3	12	TRBV7-2	CASAGRTDTQYF	TGTGCCAGCGCAGGGCGCACAGATACGCAGTATTTT
.	.	TRBJ2-7	15	TRBV6-6	CASLEGAGRSYEQYF	TGTGCCAGCCTAGAGGGTGCGGGGCGCTCCTACGAGCAGTACTTC
.	once	TRBJ2-4	13	TRBV27	CASSSGYPNIQYF	TGTGCCAGCAGTTCAGGGTATCCAAACATTCAGTACTTC
.	.	TRBJ2-7	12	TRBV6-1	CASRDSTYEQYF	TGTGCCAGCCGGGACTCAACGTACGAGCAGTACTTC
TRBD1	once	TRBJ1-2	16	TRBV4-3	CASSQDRTGEYYGYTF	TGCGCCAGCAGCCAAGACCGGACAGGGGAATACTATGGCTACACCTTC
TRBD1	.	TRBJ1-4	16	TRBV2	CASSETGQGENEKLFF	TGTGCCAGCAGTGAAACCGGACAGGGGGAAAATGAAAAACTGTTTTTT
TRBD1	.	TRBJ2-3	16	TRBV15	CATSRRTGSSTDTQYF	TGTGCCACCAGCAGGCGGACAGGGAGTTCGACAGATACGCAGTATTTT
TRBD2	.	TRBJ2-7	14	TRBV7-2	CASSFPGLAPEQYF	TGTGCCAGCAGCTTTCCCGGACTAGCACCCGAGCAGTACTTC
.	.	TRBJ1-2	14	TRBV9	CASSVDSRHYGYTF	TGTGCCAGCAGCGTAGATAGCCGGCACTATGGCTACACCTTC
.	.	TRBJ1-6	14	TRBV7-2	CASSFGTVDSPLHF	TGTGCCAGCAGCTTCGGGACGGTTGATTCACCCCTCCACTTT
.	once	TRBJ1-2	14	TRBV7-2	CASSFGRVTYGYTF	TGTGCCAGCAGCTTCGGACGTGTGACATATGGCTACACCTTC
TRBD2	.	TRBJ2-2	15	TRBV5-1	CASSRGLQNTGELFF	TGCGCCAGCAGCAGGGGACTACAAAACACCGGGGAGCTGTTTTTT
.	.	TRBJ1-1	17	TRBV7-8	CASSPSRWAGMNTEAFF	TGTGCCAGCAGCCCCAGTCGATGGGCGGGAATGAACACTGAAGCTTTCTTT
.	few	TRBJ1-4	13	TRBV10-3	CAIKGQRNEKLFF	TGTGCCATCAAAGGACAGCGAAATGAAAAACTGTTTTTT
TRBD1	.	TRBJ1-6	14	TRBV7-2	CASSADRVPSPLHF	TGTGCCAGCAGCGCCGACAGGGTTCCCTCACCCCTCCACTTT
.	.	TRBJ2-6	15	TRBV19	CASSIVGAGANVLTF	TGTGCCAGTAGTATAGTAGGGGCCGGGGCCAACGTCCTGACTTTC
.	once	TRBJ2-7	14	TRBV28	CASSLATDAYEQYF	TGTGCCAGCAGTTTAGCGACGGACGCCTACGAGCAGTACTTC
TRBD2	.	TRBJ2-1	15	TRBV6-5	CASSPEYRTSSEQFF	TGTGCCAGCAGTCCAGAGTATAGGACTAGTAGTGAGCAGTTCTTC
.	once	TRBJ2-1	15	TRBV2	CASRRESRSYNEQFF	TGTGCCAGCAGACGGGAGTCGAGGTCCTACAATGAGCAGTTCTTC
TRBD1	once	TRBJ1-1	13	TRBV28	CASVPGTALEAFF	TGTGCCAGCGTTCCCGGGACAGCCCTTGAAGCTTTCTTT
.	.	TRBJ2-3	16	TRBV5-5	CASSLMGRGSTDTQYF	TGTGCCAGCAGCTTGATGGGCAGGGGTAGCACAGATACGCAGTATTTT
.	.	TRBJ1-5	19	TRBV19	CASSTHPDPTGQGSQPQHF	TGTGCCAGTAGTACCCACCCAGATCCGACAGGCCAAGGGAGTCAGCCCCAGCATTTT
.	once	TRBJ2-5	15	TRBV6-5	CASSYASINVETQYF	TGTGCCAGCAGTTACGCTTCTATCAACGTGGAGACCCAGTACTTC
.	.	TRBJ1-2	14	TRBV27	CASSLREVGYGYTF	TGTGCCAGCAGTTTAAGGGAAGTGGGCTATGGCTACACCTTC
TRBD2	once	TRBJ2-7	13	TRBV5-1	CASSLGLATEQYF	TGCGCCAGCAGCTTGGGACTAGCGACCGAGCAGTACTTC
.	.	TRBJ2-2	12	TRBV25-1	CASRRPSGELFF	TGTGCCAGCAGGAGACCGTCCGGGGAGCTGTTTTTT
.	.	TRBJ2-1	15	TRBV10-2	CASRGGGSSYNEQFF	TGCGCCAGCAGAGGGGGGGGGAGCTCCTACAATGAGCAGTTCTTC
.	.	TRBJ1-1	18	TRBV7-9	CASSLGSGKEVRGTEAFF	TGTGCCAGCAGCTTGGGATCCGGGAAAGAGGTGAGGGGGACTGAAGCTTTCTTT
.	.	TRBJ2-5	16	TRBV14	CATRGATIWVKRDQYF	TGTGCCACCCGTGGGGCCACAATATGGGTTAAGAGAGACCAGTACTTC
.	.	TRBJ2-7	14	TRBV19	CASSKEGRGHEQYF	TGTGCCAGTAGTAAGGAGGGGCGAGGGCACGAGCAGTACTTC
.	.	TRBJ2-3	12	TRBV29-1	CSVDRGTDTQYF	TGCAGCGTTGATCGGGGAACAGATACGCAGTATTTT
TRBD1	.	TRBJ1-6	13	TRBV2	CASQGALNSPLHF	TGTGCCAGCCAGGGGGCGTTAAATTCACCCCTCCACTTT
.	.	TRBJ2-5	16	TRBV4-3	CASSQLSKFYQETQYF	TGCGCCAGCAGCCAATTAAGCAAGTTCTACCAAGAGACCCAGTACTTC
.	.	TRBJ2-7	14	TRBV7-9	CASSFPGASYEQYF	TGTGCCAGCAGCTTTCCGGGAGCGTCCTACGAGCAGTACTTC